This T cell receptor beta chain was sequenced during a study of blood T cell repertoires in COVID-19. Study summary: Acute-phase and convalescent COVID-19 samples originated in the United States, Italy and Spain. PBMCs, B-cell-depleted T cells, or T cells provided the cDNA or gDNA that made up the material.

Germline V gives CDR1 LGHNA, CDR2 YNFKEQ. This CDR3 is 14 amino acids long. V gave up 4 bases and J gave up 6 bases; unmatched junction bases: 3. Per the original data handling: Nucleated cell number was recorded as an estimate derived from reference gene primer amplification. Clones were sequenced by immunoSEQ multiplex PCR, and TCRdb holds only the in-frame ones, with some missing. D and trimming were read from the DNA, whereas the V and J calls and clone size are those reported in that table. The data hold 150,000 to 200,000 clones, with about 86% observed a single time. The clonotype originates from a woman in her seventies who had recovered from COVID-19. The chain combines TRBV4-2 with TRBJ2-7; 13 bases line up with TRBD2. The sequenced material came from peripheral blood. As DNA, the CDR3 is TGTGCCAGCAGCCCCCGACTAGCGGGAGGCGAGCAGTACTTC. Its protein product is CASSPRLAGGEQYF.